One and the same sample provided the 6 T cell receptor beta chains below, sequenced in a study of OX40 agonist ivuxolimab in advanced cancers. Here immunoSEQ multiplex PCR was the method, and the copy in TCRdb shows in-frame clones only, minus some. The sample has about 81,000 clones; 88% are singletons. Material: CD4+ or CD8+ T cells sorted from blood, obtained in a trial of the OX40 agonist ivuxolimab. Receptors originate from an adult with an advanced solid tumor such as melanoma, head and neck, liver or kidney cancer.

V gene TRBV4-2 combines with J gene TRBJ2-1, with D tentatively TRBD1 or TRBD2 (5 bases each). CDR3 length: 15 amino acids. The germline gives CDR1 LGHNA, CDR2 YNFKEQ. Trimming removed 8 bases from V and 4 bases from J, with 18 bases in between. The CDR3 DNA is TGTGCCAGCCGAGGGTCGGGACGGGCTTACAATGAGCAGTTCTTC. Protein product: CASRGSGRAYNEQFF.

The DNA for the CDR3 is TGCGCCAGCAGCTTGAATGAGGAGGGGATCGGCGAGCAGTACTTC. Its protein is CASSLNEEGIGEQYF. The chain employs TRBV5-1 and TRBJ2-7; D is perhaps TRBD2 (6 bases). V lost 1 base, J lost 6 bases, and 17 bases lay in between. This CDR3 is built from 15 residues. Germline values: CDR1 SGHRS, CDR2 YFSETQ.

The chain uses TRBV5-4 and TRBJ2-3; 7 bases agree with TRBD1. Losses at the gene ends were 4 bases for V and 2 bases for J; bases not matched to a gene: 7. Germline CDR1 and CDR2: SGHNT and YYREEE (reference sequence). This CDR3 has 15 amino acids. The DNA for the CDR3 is TGTGCCAGCAGCGTCCGGGACAGCCTCACAGATACGCAGTATTTT. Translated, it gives CASSVRDSLTDTQYF.

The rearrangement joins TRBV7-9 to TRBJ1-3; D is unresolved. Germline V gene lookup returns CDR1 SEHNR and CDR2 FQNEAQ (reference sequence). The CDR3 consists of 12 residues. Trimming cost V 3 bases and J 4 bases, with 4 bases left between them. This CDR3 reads CASSLRGNTIYF. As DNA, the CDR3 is TGTGCCAGCAGCTTGCGGGGAAACACCATATATTTT.

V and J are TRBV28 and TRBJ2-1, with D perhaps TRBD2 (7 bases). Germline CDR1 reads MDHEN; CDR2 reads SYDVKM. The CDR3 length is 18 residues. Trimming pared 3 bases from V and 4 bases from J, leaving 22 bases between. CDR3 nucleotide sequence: TGTGCCAGCAGTTTCCGGCGGAACGGCGGGGGCACATACAATGAGCAGTTCTTC. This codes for CASSFRRNGGGTYNEQFF.

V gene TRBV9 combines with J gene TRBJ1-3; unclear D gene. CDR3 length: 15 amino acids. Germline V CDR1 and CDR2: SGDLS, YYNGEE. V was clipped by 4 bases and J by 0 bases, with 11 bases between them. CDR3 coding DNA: TGTGCCAGCAGCTTGACCGAATCCTCTGGAAACACCATATATTTT. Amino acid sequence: CASSLTESSGNTIYF.